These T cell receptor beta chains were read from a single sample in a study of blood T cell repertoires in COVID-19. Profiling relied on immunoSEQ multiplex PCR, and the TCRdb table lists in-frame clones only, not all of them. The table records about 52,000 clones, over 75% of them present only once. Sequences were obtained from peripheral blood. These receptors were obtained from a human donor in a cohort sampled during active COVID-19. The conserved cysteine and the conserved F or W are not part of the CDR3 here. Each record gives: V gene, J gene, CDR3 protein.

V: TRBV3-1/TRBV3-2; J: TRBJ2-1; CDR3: ASSPTSGNRNEQF
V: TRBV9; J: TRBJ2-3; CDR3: ASSSSGYTDTQY
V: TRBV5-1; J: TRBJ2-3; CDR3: ASSNQAGGTDTQY
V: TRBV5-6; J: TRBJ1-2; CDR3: ASSLSGANYGYT
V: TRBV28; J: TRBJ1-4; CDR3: ASTLGGSNEKLF
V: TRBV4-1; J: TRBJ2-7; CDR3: ASSQDGLAFEQY
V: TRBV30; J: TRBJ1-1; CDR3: AWTKQGRLLLNTEAF
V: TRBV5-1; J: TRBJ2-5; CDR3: ASSPGRGGKETQY
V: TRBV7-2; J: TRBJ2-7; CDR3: ASSLIGGYEQY
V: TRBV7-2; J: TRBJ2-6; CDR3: ASSSGSLPLSGANVLT
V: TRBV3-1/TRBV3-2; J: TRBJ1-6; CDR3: ASSSQGARSPLH
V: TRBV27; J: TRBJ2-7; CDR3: ASSFVPASGYEQY
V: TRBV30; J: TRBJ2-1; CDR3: AWDAGLAGEMEQF
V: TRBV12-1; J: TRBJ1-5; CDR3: ASSSDRGQGSGNQPQH
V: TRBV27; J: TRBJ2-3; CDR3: ASSLSSGKADTQY
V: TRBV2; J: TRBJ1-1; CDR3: ASSLLAGTGVAEAF
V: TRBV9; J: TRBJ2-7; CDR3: ASSPFGGGSSYEQY
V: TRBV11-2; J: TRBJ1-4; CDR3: ASSFDRGEKLF
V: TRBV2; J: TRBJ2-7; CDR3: ASSRLAGGLYEQY
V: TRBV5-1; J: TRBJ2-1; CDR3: ASSAGTSGVGIYNEQF
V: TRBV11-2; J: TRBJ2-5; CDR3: ASSFSTGHPRGGQY
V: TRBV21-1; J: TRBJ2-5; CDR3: AMLPRYQETQY
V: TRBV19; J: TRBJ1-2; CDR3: ATFDRGLAGYT
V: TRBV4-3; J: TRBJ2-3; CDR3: ASSQQGQGADTQY
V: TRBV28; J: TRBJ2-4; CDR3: ASSFRLAGGSKNIQY
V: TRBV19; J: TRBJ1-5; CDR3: ASSITTGDQPQH
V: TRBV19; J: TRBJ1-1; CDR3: ASQPGHLNTEAF
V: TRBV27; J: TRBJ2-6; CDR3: ASGAGGSSGANVLT
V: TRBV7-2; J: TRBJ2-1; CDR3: ASSLNERSYNEQF
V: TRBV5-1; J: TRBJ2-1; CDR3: ASSPSGSSYNEQF
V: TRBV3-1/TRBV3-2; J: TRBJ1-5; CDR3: ASSPQGASNQPQH
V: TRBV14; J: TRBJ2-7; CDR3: ASSQVAGRSYEQY
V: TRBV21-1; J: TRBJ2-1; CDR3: ASGGFSSWDCYSYNEQF
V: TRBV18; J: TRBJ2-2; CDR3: ASSPRSATSTGELF
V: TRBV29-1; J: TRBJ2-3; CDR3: SVEGSGSTDTQY
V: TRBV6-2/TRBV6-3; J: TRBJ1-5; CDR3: ASSYSGDSPNQPQH
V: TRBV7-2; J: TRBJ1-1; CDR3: ASSLVQGRTEAF
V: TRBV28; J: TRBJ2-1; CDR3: ASSPPRQGPPIEQF
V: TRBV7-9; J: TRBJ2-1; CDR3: ASSRSEFYNEQF
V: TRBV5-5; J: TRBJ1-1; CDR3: ASSWDDRAPTEAF
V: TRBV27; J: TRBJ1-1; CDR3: ASSKGTGAREAF
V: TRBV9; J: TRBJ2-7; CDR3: ASSVEGTGRHEQY
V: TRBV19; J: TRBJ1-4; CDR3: ASSQDRGDEKLF
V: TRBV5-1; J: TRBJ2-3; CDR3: ASSSTGGFSTDTQY
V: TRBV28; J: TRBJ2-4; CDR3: ASREPSGWPQY
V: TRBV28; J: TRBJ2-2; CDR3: ASSLSSSGELF
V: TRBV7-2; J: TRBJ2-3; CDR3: ASIPGSVGTDTQY
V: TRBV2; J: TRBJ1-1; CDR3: ASTIQGPGEAF
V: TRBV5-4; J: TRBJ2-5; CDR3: ASSLGRGEEETQY
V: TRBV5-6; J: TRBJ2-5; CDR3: ASSFDYFGETQY
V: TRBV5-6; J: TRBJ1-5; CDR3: ASSLAGYSNQPQH